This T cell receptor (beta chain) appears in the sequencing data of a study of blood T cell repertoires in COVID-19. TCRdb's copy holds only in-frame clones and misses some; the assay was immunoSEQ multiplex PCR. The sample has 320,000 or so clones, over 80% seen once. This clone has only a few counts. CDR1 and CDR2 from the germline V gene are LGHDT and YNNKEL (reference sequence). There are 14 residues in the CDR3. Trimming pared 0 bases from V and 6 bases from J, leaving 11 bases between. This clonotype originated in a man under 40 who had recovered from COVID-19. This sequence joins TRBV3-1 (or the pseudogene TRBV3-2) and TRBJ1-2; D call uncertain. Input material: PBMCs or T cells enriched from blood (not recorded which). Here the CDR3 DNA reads TGTGCCAGCAGCCAAGACGTCAGCGACCATGGCTACACCTTC. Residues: CASSQDVSDHGYTF.